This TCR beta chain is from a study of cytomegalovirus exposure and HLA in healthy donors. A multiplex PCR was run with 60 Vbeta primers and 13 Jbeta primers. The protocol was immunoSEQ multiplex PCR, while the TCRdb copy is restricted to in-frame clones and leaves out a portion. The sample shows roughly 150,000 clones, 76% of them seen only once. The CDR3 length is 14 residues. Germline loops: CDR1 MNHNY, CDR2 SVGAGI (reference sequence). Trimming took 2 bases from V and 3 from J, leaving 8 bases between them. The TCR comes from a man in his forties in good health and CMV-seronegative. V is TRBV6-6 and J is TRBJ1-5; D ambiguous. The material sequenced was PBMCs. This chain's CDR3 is CASSYGQDNQPQHF. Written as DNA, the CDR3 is TGTGCCAGCAGTTACGGGCAGGACAATCAGCCCCAGCATTTT.